This T cell receptor (beta chain) was identified during a study of blood T cell repertoires in COVID-19. Germline CDR1 and CDR2: MNHEY and SMNVEV (reference sequence). Trimming took 8 bases from V and 7 from J; bases not matched to a gene: 14. This CDR3 has 15 residues. As handled by the study authors: The authors estimated nucleated cell counts from reference gene primer amplification. The data were produced by immunoSEQ multiplex PCR, yet TCRdb's version contains in-frame clones alone and is incomplete. V and J calls plus clone size are reproduced from that table; the DNA served to infer D and trimming. The table lists roughly 70,000 clones, about nine tenths of them singletons, with roughly 6.3% in the top ten.

This chain connects TRBV27 to TRBJ1-5; 7 nucleotides align to TRBD1. The TCR sequence derives from an elderly woman with active COVID-19. Sequencing was carried out using peripheral blood. The CDR3 DNA reads TGTGCCAGCGGGTTTCGACAGGGTGGAGACCAGCCCCAGCATTTT. Translated, it gives CASGFRQGGDQPQHF.